This TCR beta chain was identified during a study of shared clonotypes between healthy human individuals. General study points: A reduction in generation probabilities was seen for non-shared clonotypes relative to those shared by all four donors. Naive subsets usually exceeded memory subsets in estimated richness.

CDR3 length: 14 residues. Per the germline V gene, CDR1 is KGHSH and CDR2 is LQKENI. Trimming removed 1 base from V and 0 bases from J, with 6 bases in between. The test was conducted at deep level. Generated by immunoSEQ multiplex PCR, the TCRdb table keeps only in-frame clones and is missing some. The sample has 740,000 or so clones; around 73% are singletons. As for this clone: The antigen is unknown. The identical CDR3 is also encoded by other nucleotide sequences in the sample.

This TCR came from a woman in her twenties or thirties in good health. Source material: memory CD4+ T cells sorted from blood. Subset here: CD45RA-negative fraction. The chain couples TRBV18 to TRBJ1-1; D is uncertain. This CDR3 is CASSPREMNTEAFF. The DNA for the CDR3 is TGTGCCAGCTCACCACGGGAAATGAACACTGAAGCTTTCTTT.